What follows are 15 T cell receptor beta chains derived from one specimen sequenced in a study of blood T cell repertoires in COVID-19. The method was immunoSEQ multiplex PCR; TCRdb's version includes in-frame clones alone and lacks a portion of them. The sample holds more than 95,000 clones; 70% to 85% are singletons and the top ten take 7% to 9.5%. The specimen sequenced was peripheral blood. Every receptor here comes from an older man with active or convalescent COVID-19.

The rearrangement joins TRBV5-1 to TRBJ2-5; TRBD2 matches at 14 bases. The V gene's germline CDR1 is SGHRS and CDR2 YFSETQ. This CDR3 is built from 17 residues. The junction had 9 bases not matched to a gene; V was cut back by 4 bases and J by 4 bases. The CDR3 region is CASSAGGLAGAGETQYF. CDR3 in DNA: TGCGCCAGCAGCGCGGGGGGACTAGCGGGAGCCGGAGAGACCCAGTACTTC.

The chain uses TRBV7-2 and TRBJ2-1; 7 nucleotides line up with TRBD2. The CDR3 extends over 18 amino acids. V dropped 0 bases and J dropped 1; count of bases not matched to a gene: 9. Germline CDR1 reads SGHTA; CDR2 reads FQGNSA. The CDR3 reads CASSLARGGSRSYNEQFF. CDR3 nucleotides: TGTGCCAGCAGCTTAGCGCGGGGCGGGAGTCGGTCCTACAATGAGCAGTTCTTC.

The V and J genes are TRBV10-3 and TRBJ1-3; unclear D gene. V lost 3 bases and J 8 bases, leaving 8 bases between the germline ends. The CDR3 loop spans 12 amino acids. From germline, CDR1 is ENHRY and CDR2 SYGVKD. The CDR3 spells CAISEMRDTIYF. Written as DNA, the CDR3 is TGTGCCATCAGTGAAATGAGGGACACCATATATTTT.

The chain joins TRBV5-1 to TRBJ1-1; a weak D match, TRBD1 (6 bases). This CDR3 contains 14 residues. The germline V gene encodes CDR1 SGHRS and CDR2 YFSETQ. Trimming pared 2 bases from V and 5 bases from J, leaving 13 bases between. The CDR3: CASSFDRPGTEAFF. The CDR3 DNA follows: TGCGCCAGCAGCTTTGACAGGCCGGGGACTGAAGCTTTCTTT.

The CDR3: CASSLRGMHGYTF. In DNA form, the CDR3 reads TGCGCCAGCAGCTTGAGGGGGATGCATGGCTACACCTTC. The chain links TRBV5-1 to TRBJ1-2, with D perhaps matching TRBD1 (6 bases). The CDR3 is made up of 13 amino acids. Germline V CDR1 and CDR2: SGHRS, YFSETQ. V lost 1 base, J lost 6 bases, and 10 bases lay in between.

This clone was observed a few times. V usage is TRBV5-4 and J usage is TRBJ2-5; possible D gene TRBD1, 6 bases. V was cut by 7 bases and J by 4 bases, with 14 bases left in between. The V gene's germline CDR1 is SGHNT and CDR2 YYREEE (reference sequence). This CDR3 contains 13 residues. CDR3 DNA sequence: TGTGCCAGCGCTCCAGGGGAAAGAGAGACCCAGTACTTC. Its protein is CASAPGERETQYF.

The chain joins TRBV7-2 to TRBJ2-1, with 12 bases matching TRBD2. V lost 4 bases, J lost 9 bases, and 7 bases stayed unmatched. The CDR3 consists of 15 residues. Per the germline V gene, CDR1 is SGHTA and CDR2 is FQGNSA. CDR3 loop: CASSYLAGGRGEQFF. In DNA form, the CDR3 reads TGTGCCAGCAGCTACCTAGCGGGGGGGCGTGGTGAGCAGTTCTTC.

J is TRBJ1-4 and V is TRBV19; D is unclear. The CDR3 totals 13 residues. Germline lookup yields CDR1 LNHDA and CDR2 SQIVND (reference sequence). V lost 4 bases and J 6 bases, leaving 9 bases between the germline ends. The CDR3 region is CASSRGNYEKLFF. The CDR3 DNA sequence: TGTGCCAGTAGTAGAGGGAACTATGAAAAACTGTTTTTT.

The chain has TRBV20-1 and TRBJ1-2; D may be TRBD1 (6 bases). Trimming stripped 3 bases from V and 6 bases from J, with 17 bases between. The CDR3 has 14 amino acids. Germline values: CDR1 DFQATT, CDR2 SNEGSKA (reference sequence). The CDR3 reads CSASPGGSGDGYTF. Here the CDR3 DNA reads TGCAGTGCTAGTCCTGGGGGCTCCGGGGATGGCTACACCTTC.

On this clone: This CDR3 is also generated by other DNA sequences in the sample. The chain uses TRBV11-3 and TRBJ2-3; possible D gene TRBD2, 5 bases. In germline, CDR1 is SGHNT, CDR2 YENEEA. V was pared by 1 base and J by 0 bases, with 5 bases between. This CDR3 contains 14 residues. For the CDR3, the DNA is TGTGCCAGCAGCTTAGGACTAAGCACAGATACGCAGTATTTT. This encodes CASSLGLSTDTQYF.

This clone was found once. V gene TRBV5-1 combines with J gene TRBJ2-7, with a weak D call TRBD1 (5 bases). V was clipped by 5 bases and J by 3 bases, with 12 bases between them. The CDR3 is 13 residues long. Germline assignment: CDR1 SGHRS and CDR2 YFSETQ. In DNA form, the CDR3 reads TGCGCCAGCAGTCAGGGCTATGTCTACGAGCAGTACTTC. It yields the protein CASSQGYVYEQYF.

The V gene is TRBV7-2, the J gene TRBJ2-7, with 7 bases matching TRBD1. Germline-derived CDR1 and CDR2 are SGHTA and FQGNSA. J gave up 2 bases and V 3 bases, and 4 bases lay outside the gene matches. There are 14 residues in the CDR3. CDR3 protein: CASSLVGGPYEQYF. The CDR3, as DNA: TGTGCCAGCAGCTTGGTAGGGGGCCCCTACGAGCAGTACTTC.

CDR3 DNA: TGTGCCAGCAGCTTGTTTTCTAGCGCGGAGCAGTACTTC. Protein product: CASSLFSSAEQYF. The gene calls are TRBV5-6 and TRBJ2-7; D perhaps matches TRBD2 (6 bases). Germline CDR1 is SGHDT and CDR2 is YYEEEE. With 1 base removed from V and 7 bases from J, the gap between germline ends came to 12 bases. This CDR3 contains 13 residues.

The chain is built from TRBV11-3 and TRBJ2-5, with 7 positions matching TRBD1. The CDR3 consists of 14 residues. V was clipped by 4 bases and J by 2 bases; unmatched bases: 4. Germline V gives CDR1 SGHNT, CDR2 YENEEA. CDR3 sequence reads: CASSYPTGQETQYF. The DNA for the CDR3 is TGTGCCAGCAGCTACCCGACAGGGCAAGAGACCCAGTACTTC.

This rearrangement joins TRBV2 to TRBJ2-4, with a possible D match to TRBD1 (6 bases). The CDR3 length is 15 residues. The germline V gene encodes CDR1 SNHLY and CDR2 FYNNEI. V was cut by 5 bases and J by 6 bases, with 17 bases left in between. The CDR3 region has the DNA TGTGCCAGCAGTTCCGATTCACGAGGGGGAAACATTCAGTACTTC. The encoded protein is CASSSDSRGGNIQYF.